A selection of T cell receptor beta chains follows, all from one sample in a study of T cell responses to AZD1222 COVID-19 vaccine. Data came from immunoSEQ multiplex PCR; TCRdb stores just in-frame clones and leaves some out. The sample has 150,000 or so clones; less than 95% are singletons. The specimen comprised peripheral blood, sampled 28 days after the second AZD1222 dose. The receptor set was obtained from an adult who received the AZD1222 COVID-19 vaccine. CDR3s include the opening cysteine and the closing phenylalanine or tryptophan. The order of the fields is J gene, D gene, V gene, clone size, CDR3 length, CDR3 protein, CDR3 DNA. A D gene is named only where the DNA matches it firmly. Clone size is shown for a subset of rows, as once, few, many or a class of expanded clone.

j_gene: TRBJ1-4
d_gene: -
v_gene: TRBV30
abundance: -
len: 16
CDR3aa: CAWSVSMVSSNEKLFF
CDR3nt: TGTGCCTGGAGTGTATCCATGGTCAGTTCAAATGAAAAACTGTTTTTT

j_gene: TRBJ1-5
d_gene: -
v_gene: TRBV6-2/TRBV6-3
abundance: once
len: 12
CDR3aa: CASSTGKQPQHF
CDR3nt: TGTGCCAGCAGTACAGGGAAACAGCCCCAGCATTTT

j_gene: TRBJ2-7
d_gene: TRBD1
v_gene: TRBV28
abundance: -
len: 14
CDR3aa: CASRSPGQTYEQYF
CDR3nt: TGTGCCAGCAGATCCCCGGGACAGACTTACGAGCAGTACTTC

j_gene: TRBJ2-2
d_gene: TRBD2
v_gene: TRBV2
abundance: -
len: 14
CDR3aa: CASWGLTNTGELFF
CDR3nt: TGTGCCAGCTGGGGACTAACGAACACCGGGGAGCTGTTTTTT

j_gene: TRBJ2-1
d_gene: TRBD2
v_gene: TRBV10-3
abundance: -
len: 16
CDR3aa: CAISGLEVAGDNEQFF
CDR3nt: TGTGCCATCAGTGGCTTGGAGGTGGCGGGAGACAATGAGCAGTTCTTC

j_gene: TRBJ1-2
d_gene: -
v_gene: TRBV11-2
abundance: -
len: 15
CDR3aa: CARFPRETEVYGYTF
CDR3nt: TGTGCCAGGTTCCCCCGAGAGACCGAGGTATATGGCTACACCTTC

j_gene: TRBJ1-5
d_gene: -
v_gene: TRBV3-1/TRBV3-2
abundance: -
len: 13
CDR3aa: CASSRWGDQPQHF
CDR3nt: TGTGCCAGCAGCCGGTGGGGGGATCAGCCCCAGCATTTT

j_gene: TRBJ1-2
d_gene: -
v_gene: TRBV9
abundance: -
len: 15
CDR3aa: CASSVDRGFNYGYTF
CDR3nt: TGTGCCAGCAGCGTAGATCGGGGGTTCAACTATGGCTACACCTTC

j_gene: TRBJ1-5
d_gene: -
v_gene: TRBV10-3
abundance: -
len: 14
CDR3aa: CAISERMGNQPQHF
CDR3nt: TGTGCCATCAGTGAAAGGATGGGAAATCAGCCCCAGCATTTT

j_gene: TRBJ2-3
d_gene: TRBD2
v_gene: TRBV19
abundance: -
len: 15
CDR3aa: CAVSSGGGSTDTQYF
CDR3nt: TGTGCCGTTTCTAGCGGGGGCGGCAGCACAGATACGCAGTATTTT

j_gene: TRBJ2-2
d_gene: -
v_gene: TRBV6-2/TRBV6-3
abundance: -
len: 16
CDR3aa: CASSYMPGGGIGELFF
CDR3nt: TGTGCCAGCAGTTACATGCCAGGGGGAGGTATCGGGGAGCTGTTTTTT

j_gene: TRBJ2-3
d_gene: TRBD2
v_gene: TRBV10-3
abundance: -
len: 15
CDR3aa: CAISRTSGDVEAQYF
CDR3nt: TGTGCCATCAGTAGGACTAGCGGGGATGTGGAGGCGCAGTATTTT

j_gene: TRBJ2-2
d_gene: -
v_gene: TRBV5-6
abundance: few
len: 16
CDR3aa: CASSFWEALNTGELFF
CDR3nt: TGTGCCAGCAGCTTCTGGGAAGCGTTGAACACCGGGGAGCTGTTTTTT

j_gene: TRBJ1-5
d_gene: -
v_gene: TRBV6-6
abundance: -
len: 13
CDR3aa: CASSYGGKEPQHF
CDR3nt: TGTGCCAGCAGTTACGGGGGAAAGGAGCCCCAGCATTTT

j_gene: TRBJ1-5
d_gene: -
v_gene: TRBV21-1
abundance: -
len: 18
CDR3aa: CAKRRGGTLLGLNQPQHF
CDR3nt: TGTGCCAAGAGAAGGGGGGGGACACTATTGGGCCTTAATCAGCCCCAGCATTTT

j_gene: TRBJ2-1
d_gene: TRBD2
v_gene: TRBV5-1
abundance: -
len: 16
CDR3aa: CASSFGAGEGYNEQFF
CDR3nt: TGCGCCAGCAGCTTCGGGGCGGGAGAGGGGTACAATGAGCAGTTCTTC

j_gene: TRBJ2-1
d_gene: TRBD1
v_gene: TRBV15
abundance: -
len: 15
CDR3aa: CATSASGTGDREQFF
CDR3nt: TGTGCCACCAGCGCGAGCGGGACAGGGGATCGAGAGCAGTTCTTC

j_gene: TRBJ1-2
d_gene: -
v_gene: TRBV12-3/TRBV12-4
abundance: -
len: 12
CDR3aa: CASRVGSLASFF
CDR3nt: TGTGCCAGCAGGGTTGGGAGCTTAGCCTCCTTCTTC

j_gene: TRBJ2-1
d_gene: TRBD1
v_gene: TRBV10-3
abundance: -
len: 13
CDR3aa: CAIGDREFNEQFF
CDR3nt: TGTGCCATTGGGGACAGGGAATTTAATGAGCAGTTCTTC

j_gene: TRBJ2-1
d_gene: TRBD2
v_gene: TRBV28
abundance: -
len: 16
CDR3aa: CASSPRLAGPYNEQFF
CDR3nt: TGTGCCAGCAGCCCTCGACTAGCCGGGCCCTACAATGAGCAGTTCTTC

j_gene: TRBJ2-2
d_gene: -
v_gene: TRBV11-2
abundance: -
len: 16
CDR3aa: CASSLERTQNTGELFF
CDR3nt: TGTGCCAGCAGCTTAGAGAGGACTCAGAACACCGGGGAGCTGTTTTTT

j_gene: TRBJ2-5
d_gene: -
v_gene: TRBV14
abundance: -
len: 15
CDR3aa: CASSQFLEVKETQYF
CDR3nt: TGTGCCAGCAGCCAATTTCTGGAGGTGAAAGAGACCCAGTACTTC

j_gene: TRBJ1-2
d_gene: -
v_gene: TRBV7-9
abundance: -
len: 14
CDR3aa: CASSLRGVNYGYTF
CDR3nt: TGTGCCAGCAGCTTACGAGGGGTTAACTATGGCTACACCTTC

j_gene: TRBJ2-2
d_gene: TRBD2
v_gene: TRBV14
abundance: -
len: 15
CDR3aa: CASSPRLAGTGELFF
CDR3nt: TGTGCCAGCAGCCCCAGACTAGCGGGCACCGGGGAGCTGTTTTTT

j_gene: TRBJ2-3
d_gene: TRBD2
v_gene: TRBV5-1
abundance: -
len: 17
CDR3aa: CASKILAGGTSTDTQYF
CDR3nt: TGCGCCAGCAAGATACTAGCGGGGGGGACAAGCACAGATACGCAGTATTTT

j_gene: TRBJ1-6
d_gene: -
v_gene: TRBV7-9
abundance: -
len: 14
CDR3aa: CASSLDSKNSPLHF
CDR3nt: TGTGCCAGCAGCCTAGACAGCAAGAATTCACCCCTCCACTTT

j_gene: TRBJ2-3
d_gene: TRBD2
v_gene: TRBV5-1
abundance: -
len: 17
CDR3aa: CASSLGISGGRTDTQYF
CDR3nt: TGCGCCAGCAGCTTGGGAATTAGCGGGGGTCGGACAGATACGCAGTATTTT

j_gene: TRBJ1-2
d_gene: -
v_gene: TRBV21-1
abundance: -
len: 16
CDR3aa: CASSKATGGENYGYTF
CDR3nt: TGTGCCAGCAGCAAAGCTACAGGGGGCGAAAACTATGGCTACACCTTC

j_gene: TRBJ1-5
d_gene: TRBD1
v_gene: TRBV18
abundance: -
len: 15
CDR3aa: CASSLGQGRDQPQHF
CDR3nt: TGTGCCAGCTCACTCGGACAGGGTCGTGATCAGCCCCAGCATTTT

j_gene: TRBJ1-5
d_gene: TRBD1
v_gene: TRBV29-1
abundance: once
len: 14
CDR3aa: CSVEETGGGQPQHF
CDR3nt: TGCAGCGTTGAAGAAACAGGGGGCGGTCAGCCCCAGCATTTT

j_gene: TRBJ2-3
d_gene: TRBD2
v_gene: TRBV19
abundance: -
len: 16
CDR3aa: CASSIVRGSGADTQYF
CDR3nt: TGTGCCAGTAGTATAGTACGCGGGAGTGGGGCAGATACGCAGTATTTT

j_gene: TRBJ2-3
d_gene: -
v_gene: TRBV7-9
abundance: -
len: 16
CDR3aa: CASSLGLGLSTDTQYF
CDR3nt: TGTGCCAGCAGCTTAGGGTTGGGGCTCAGCACAGATACGCAGTATTTT

j_gene: TRBJ2-5
d_gene: -
v_gene: TRBV11-3
abundance: -
len: 11
CDR3aa: CASGLKETQYF
CDR3nt: TGTGCCAGCGGACTAAAAGAGACCCAGTACTTC

j_gene: TRBJ1-5
d_gene: TRBD1
v_gene: TRBV5-5
abundance: -
len: 15
CDR3aa: CASSLIPQGNQPQHF
CDR3nt: TGTGCCAGCAGCTTGATCCCACAGGGGAATCAGCCCCAGCATTTT

j_gene: TRBJ2-3
d_gene: TRBD2
v_gene: TRBV5-1
abundance: -
len: 17
CDR3aa: CASSLGETGLASGTQYF
CDR3nt: TGCGCCAGCAGCTTGGGGGAAACTGGACTAGCGTCCGGTACGCAGTATTTT

j_gene: TRBJ2-1
d_gene: TRBD2
v_gene: TRBV6-1
abundance: -
len: 17
CDR3aa: CASSEPVTGLADNEQFF
CDR3nt: TGTGCCAGCAGTGAACCCGTAACGGGACTAGCGGACAATGAGCAGTTCTTC

j_gene: TRBJ2-7
d_gene: TRBD2
v_gene: TRBV7-2
abundance: once
len: 15
CDR3aa: CASQPNKREWDEQYF
CDR3nt: TGTGCTTCCCAACCCAACAAGCGGGAGTGGGACGAGCAGTACTTC

j_gene: TRBJ2-5
d_gene: TRBD1
v_gene: TRBV6-5
abundance: -
len: 15
CDR3aa: CASSFGQGRGETQYF
CDR3nt: TGTGCCAGCAGTTTCGGACAGGGGCGAGGGGAGACCCAGTACTTC

j_gene: TRBJ1-5
d_gene: -
v_gene: TRBV28
abundance: -
len: 15
CDR3aa: CASRGTGDRGQPQHF
CDR3nt: TGTGCCAGCAGAGGAACGGGGGATCGGGGTCAGCCCCAGCATTTT

j_gene: TRBJ1-2
d_gene: -
v_gene: TRBV28
abundance: -
len: 13
CDR3aa: CASSLQGFYGYTF
CDR3nt: TGTGCCAGCAGCCTACAGGGTTTCTATGGCTACACCTTC

j_gene: TRBJ1-1
d_gene: TRBD1
v_gene: TRBV6-5
abundance: -
len: 13
CDR3aa: CASRTGANTEAFF
CDR3nt: TGTGCCAGCAGGACAGGGGCGAACACTGAAGCTTTCTTT

j_gene: TRBJ1-4
d_gene: -
v_gene: TRBV5-1
abundance: -
len: 14
CDR3aa: CASSTGTFNEKLFF
CDR3nt: TGCGCCAGCAGCACCGGGACATTTAATGAAAAACTGTTTTTT

j_gene: TRBJ1-2
d_gene: -
v_gene: TRBV11-2
abundance: few
len: 11
CDR3aa: CASSFRGGYTF
CDR3nt: TGTGCCAGCAGCTTCCGAGGCGGCTACACCTTC

j_gene: TRBJ2-3
d_gene: -
v_gene: TRBV9
abundance: -
len: 15
CDR3aa: CASSRSGVLADTQYF
CDR3nt: TGTGCCAGCAGCAGATCCGGGGTCCTGGCAGATACGCAGTATTTT

j_gene: TRBJ2-5
d_gene: -
v_gene: TRBV5-4
abundance: -
len: 16
CDR3aa: CASSSGLSSVRETQYF
CDR3nt: TGTGCCAGCAGCTCCGGGCTCTCTAGCGTCCGGGAGACCCAGTACTTC

j_gene: TRBJ2-7
d_gene: -
v_gene: TRBV3-1/TRBV3-2
abundance: -
len: 15
CDR3aa: CASSQEIISSYEQYF
CDR3nt: TGTGCCAGCAGCCAAGAAATTATTAGCTCCTACGAGCAGTACTTC

j_gene: TRBJ1-2
d_gene: -
v_gene: TRBV9
abundance: -
len: 12
CDR3aa: CASSVGRDGYTF
CDR3nt: TGTGCCAGCAGCGTGGGGAGGGACGGCTACACCTTC